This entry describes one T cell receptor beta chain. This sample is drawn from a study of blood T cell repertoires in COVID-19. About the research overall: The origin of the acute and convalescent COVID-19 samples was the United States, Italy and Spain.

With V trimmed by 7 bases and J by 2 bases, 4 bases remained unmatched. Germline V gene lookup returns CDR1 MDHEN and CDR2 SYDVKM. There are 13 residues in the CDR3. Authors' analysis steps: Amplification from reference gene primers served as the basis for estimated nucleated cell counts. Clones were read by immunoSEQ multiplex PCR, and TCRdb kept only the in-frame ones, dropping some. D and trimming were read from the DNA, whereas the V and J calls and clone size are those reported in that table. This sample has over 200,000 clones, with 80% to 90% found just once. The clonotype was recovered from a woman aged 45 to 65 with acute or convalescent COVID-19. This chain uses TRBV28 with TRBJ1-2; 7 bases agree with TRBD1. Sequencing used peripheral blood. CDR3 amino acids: CASNPTGNYGYTF. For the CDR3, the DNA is TGTGCCAGCAACCCGACAGGGAACTATGGCTACACCTTC.